This T cell receptor beta chain derives from a study of blood T cell repertoires in COVID-19 (dated by TCRdb to 2020 to 2022). Broadly, across the study: Samples from collaborators originated in the United States, Italy and Spain and spanned both the acute and convalescent phases of COVID-19. Where available, HLA class I and class II types were taken from metadata supplied by the sample provider and were not determined by assay-based typing. Samples were obtained from the ongoing ImmuneRACE study (first 160 participants) and from approximately 1,200 subjects provided by 6 global collaborators. The material from the prospective study consisted of cDNA or gDNA derived from T cells, B-cell-depleted T cells, or PBMCs. A de-identified subject ID, COVID-19 status, age in years and sex were almost always included in the sample metadata. A freely available public database, intended as a resource for researchers studying the immune response to SARS-CoV-2, is where the repertoires were released. The dataset comprised deeply sampled blood TCRbeta repertoires from subjects exposed to, actively infected with, or recovered from COVID-19. What the authors observed across the whole study: The quantity of clinical and demographic metadata differed by source and by participant and was supplied without curation.

Enrolling through a virtual design, the prospective study's participants ranged in age from roughly 18 to 90 years and lived across roughly 23 United States geographic areas. In the prospective study, participants were assigned to cohorts based on the clinical history participants reported in a screening survey and a study questionnaire. Recovered participants in ImmuneRACE Cohort 3 were defined by two consecutive negative NP/OP PCR tests, clearance by a healthcare professional, or resolution of symptoms. In the prospective study, mobile phlebotomists collected whole blood, serum and a nasopharyngeal or oropharyngeal swab from each participant. Additional blood draws and questionnaires over an approximately 2-month period could optionally be provided by prospective study participants. Before DNA extraction, blood samples from the prospective study were shipped at room temperature or frozen. The germline V gene gives CDR1 as SQVTM and CDR2 as ANQGSEA. Measured from the cysteine to the phenylalanine, the CDR3 is 15 residues long. The sequence is cut down to CDR3 DNA, 45 bases in frame from base 1.

TCRbeta CDR3 regions were amplified from genomic DNA using the immunoSEQ Assay, a bias-controlled multiplex PCR. Concerning the study's data processing: Within the assay, amplification of reference gene primers was used to estimate how many nucleated cells each sample contained. To quantify the absolute abundance of each unique TCRbeta CDR3 rearrangement, sequence reads were collapsed and filtered. For each sample, productive Simpson clonality was calculated as the square root of Simpson's diversity index over productive rearrangements. Entries here come from immuneACCESS through TCRdb and include only in-frame sequences with V and J called. Some clones fail to appear in such tables; in the studies checked, an unresolved V gene covers under half of the shortfall, and the cause of the remainder is unknown. V, J and clone size derive from that table, while D and trimming were established from the DNA sequence. The sample table holds under 350,000 clones, of which more than 90% were seen once. The top ten clones comprise roughly 2.5% of the sample.

A note on this clone: It lacks a known antigen. The record has no base qualities; no much larger clone is one base away.

This clonotype was obtained from a man in his 60s who had recovered from COVID-19. The rearrangement joined TRBV29-1 to TRBJ1-2, and TRBD1 may be the D gene, going by 5 matching bases. The sample was PBMCs or T cells enriched from blood (not recorded which). The DNA sequence is as follows: TGCAGTACACAGAGCGGGGCCACAGGTCTCTATGGCTACACCTTC. It translates as CSTQSGATGLYGYTF.